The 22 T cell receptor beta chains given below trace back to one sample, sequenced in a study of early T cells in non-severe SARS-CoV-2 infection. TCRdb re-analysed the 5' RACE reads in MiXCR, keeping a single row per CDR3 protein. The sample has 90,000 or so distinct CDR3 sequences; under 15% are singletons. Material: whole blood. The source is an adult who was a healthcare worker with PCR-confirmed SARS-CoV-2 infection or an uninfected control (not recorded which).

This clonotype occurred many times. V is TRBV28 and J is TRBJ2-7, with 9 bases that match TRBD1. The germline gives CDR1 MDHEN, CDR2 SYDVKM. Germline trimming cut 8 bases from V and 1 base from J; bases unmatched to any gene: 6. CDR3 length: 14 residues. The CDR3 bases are TGTGCCAGCGTTTCTGGACAGGGGTCCTACGAGCAGTACTTC. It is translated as CASVSGQGSYEQYF. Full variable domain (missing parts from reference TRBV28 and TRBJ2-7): DVKVTQSSRYLVKRTGEKVFLECVQDMDHENMFWYRQDPGLGLRLIYFSYDVKMKEKGDIPEGYSVSREKKERFSLILESASTNQTSMYLCASVSGQGSYEQYFGPGTRLTVT.

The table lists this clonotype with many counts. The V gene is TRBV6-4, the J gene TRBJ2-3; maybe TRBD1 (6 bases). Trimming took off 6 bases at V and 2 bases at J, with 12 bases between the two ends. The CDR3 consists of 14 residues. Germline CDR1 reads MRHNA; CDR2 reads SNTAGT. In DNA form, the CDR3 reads TGTGCCAGCAGCCGGACAGTAACCACAGATACGCAGTATTTT. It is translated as CASSRTVTTDTQYF.

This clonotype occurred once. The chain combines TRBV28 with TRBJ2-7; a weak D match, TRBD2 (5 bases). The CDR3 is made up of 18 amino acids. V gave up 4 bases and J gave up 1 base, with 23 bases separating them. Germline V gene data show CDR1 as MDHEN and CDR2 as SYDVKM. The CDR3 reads CASSSTAVGVRWSYEQYF. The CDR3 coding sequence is TGTGCCAGCAGTTCCACCGCAGTCGGGGTTCGTTGGTCCTACGAGCAGTACTTC.

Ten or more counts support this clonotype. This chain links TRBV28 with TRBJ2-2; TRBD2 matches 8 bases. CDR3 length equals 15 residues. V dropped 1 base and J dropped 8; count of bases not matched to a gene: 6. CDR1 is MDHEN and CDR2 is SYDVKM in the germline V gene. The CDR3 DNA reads TGTGCCAGCAGTTTATACAGCGGGAGTAGGGGGGAGCTGTTTTTT. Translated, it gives CASSLYSGSRGELFF.

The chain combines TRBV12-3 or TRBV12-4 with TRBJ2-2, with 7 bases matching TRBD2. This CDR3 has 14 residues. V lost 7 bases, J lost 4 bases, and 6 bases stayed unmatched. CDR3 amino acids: CASTRGRSTGELFF. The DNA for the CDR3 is TGTGCCAGCACCCGCGGGAGAAGCACCGGGGAGCTGTTTTTT.

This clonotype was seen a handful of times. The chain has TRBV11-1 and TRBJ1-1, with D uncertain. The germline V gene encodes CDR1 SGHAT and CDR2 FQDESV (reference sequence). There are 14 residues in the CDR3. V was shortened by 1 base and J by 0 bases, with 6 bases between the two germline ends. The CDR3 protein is CASSLEGLNTEAFF. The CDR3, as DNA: TGTGCCAGCAGCTTAGAAGGTTTGAACACTGAAGCTTTCTTT.

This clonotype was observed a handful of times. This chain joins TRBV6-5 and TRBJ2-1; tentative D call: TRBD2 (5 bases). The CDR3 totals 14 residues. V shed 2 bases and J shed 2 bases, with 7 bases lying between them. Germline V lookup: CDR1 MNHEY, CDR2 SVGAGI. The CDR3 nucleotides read TGTGCCAGCAGTTACCGGACTCCCTACAATGAGCAGTTCTTC. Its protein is CASSYRTPYNEQFF.

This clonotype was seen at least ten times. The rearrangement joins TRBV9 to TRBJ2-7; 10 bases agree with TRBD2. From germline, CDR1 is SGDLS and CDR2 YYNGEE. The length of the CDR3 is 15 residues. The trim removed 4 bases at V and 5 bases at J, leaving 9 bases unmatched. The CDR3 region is CASSKTGTSVDEQYF. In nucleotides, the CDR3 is TGTGCCAGCAGCAAAACCGGGACTAGCGTTGACGAGCAGTACTTC.

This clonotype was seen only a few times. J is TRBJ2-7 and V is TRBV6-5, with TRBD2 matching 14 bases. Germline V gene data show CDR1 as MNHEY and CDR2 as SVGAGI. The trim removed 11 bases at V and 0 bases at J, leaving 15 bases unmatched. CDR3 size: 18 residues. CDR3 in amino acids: CARHLTGTSGSSSYEQYF. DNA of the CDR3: TGTGCCCGGCATTTAACCGGGACTAGCGGGAGCAGCTCCTACGAGCAGTACTTC.

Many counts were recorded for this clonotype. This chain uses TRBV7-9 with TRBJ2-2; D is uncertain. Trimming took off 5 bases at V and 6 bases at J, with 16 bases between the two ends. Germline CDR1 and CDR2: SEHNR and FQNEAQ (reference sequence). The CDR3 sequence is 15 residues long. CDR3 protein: CASSPPSLLSGELFF. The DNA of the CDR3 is TGTGCCAGCAGCCCGCCCAGCCTCCTTTCCGGGGAGCTGTTTTTT.

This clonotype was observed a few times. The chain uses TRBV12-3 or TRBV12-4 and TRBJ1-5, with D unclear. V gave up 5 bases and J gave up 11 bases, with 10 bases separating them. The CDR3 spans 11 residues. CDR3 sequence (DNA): TGTGCCAGCAGTCGTTATGGGACCCAGCATTTT. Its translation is CASSRYGTQHF.

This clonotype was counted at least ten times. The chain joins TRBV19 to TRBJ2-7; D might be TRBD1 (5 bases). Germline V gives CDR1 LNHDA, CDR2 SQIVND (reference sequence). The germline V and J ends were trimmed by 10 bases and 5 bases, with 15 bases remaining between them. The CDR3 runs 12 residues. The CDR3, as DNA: TGTGCCACCAAGACAGAAATCCACGAGCAGTACTTC. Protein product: CATKTEIHEQYF.

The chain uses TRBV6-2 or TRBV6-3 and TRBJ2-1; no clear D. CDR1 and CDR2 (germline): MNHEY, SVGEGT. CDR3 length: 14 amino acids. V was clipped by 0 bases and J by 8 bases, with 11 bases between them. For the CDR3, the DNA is TGTGCCAGCAGTTACTCTAGAGTATTTGATGAGCAGTTCTTC. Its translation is CASSYSRVFDEQFF.

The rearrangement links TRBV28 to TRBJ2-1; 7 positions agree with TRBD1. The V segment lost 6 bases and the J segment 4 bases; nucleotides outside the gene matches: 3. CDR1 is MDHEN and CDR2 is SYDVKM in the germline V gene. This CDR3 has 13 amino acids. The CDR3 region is CASSRGQYNEQFF. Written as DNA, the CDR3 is TGTGCCAGCAGCCGGGGACAGTACAATGAGCAGTTCTTC.

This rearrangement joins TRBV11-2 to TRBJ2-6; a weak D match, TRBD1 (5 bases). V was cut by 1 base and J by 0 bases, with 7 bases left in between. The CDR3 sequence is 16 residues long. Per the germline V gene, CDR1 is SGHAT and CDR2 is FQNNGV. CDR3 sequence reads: CASSLGQGSGANVLTF. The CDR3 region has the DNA TGTGCCAGCAGCTTAGGGCAGGGCTCTGGGGCCAACGTCCTGACTTTC.

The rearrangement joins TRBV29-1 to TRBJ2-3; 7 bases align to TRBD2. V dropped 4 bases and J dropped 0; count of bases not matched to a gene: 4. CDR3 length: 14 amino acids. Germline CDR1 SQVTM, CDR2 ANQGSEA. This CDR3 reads CSVGREGSTDTQYF. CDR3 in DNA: TGCAGCGTTGGGAGGGAGGGTAGCACAGATACGCAGTATTTT.

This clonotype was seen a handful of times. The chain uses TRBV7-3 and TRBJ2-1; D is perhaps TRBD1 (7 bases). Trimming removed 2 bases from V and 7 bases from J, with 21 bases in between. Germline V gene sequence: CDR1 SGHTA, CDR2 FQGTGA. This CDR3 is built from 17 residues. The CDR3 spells CASSLFSVPSGGNEQFF. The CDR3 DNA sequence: TGTGCCAGCAGCTTATTTTCCGTCCCTTCAGGGGGGAATGAGCAGTTCTTC.

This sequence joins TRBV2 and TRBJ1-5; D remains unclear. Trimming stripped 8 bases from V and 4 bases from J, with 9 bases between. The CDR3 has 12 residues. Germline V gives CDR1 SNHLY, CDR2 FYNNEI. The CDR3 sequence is CASGQANQPQHF. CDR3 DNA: TGTGCCAGCGGGCAGGCTAATCAGCCCCAGCATTTT.

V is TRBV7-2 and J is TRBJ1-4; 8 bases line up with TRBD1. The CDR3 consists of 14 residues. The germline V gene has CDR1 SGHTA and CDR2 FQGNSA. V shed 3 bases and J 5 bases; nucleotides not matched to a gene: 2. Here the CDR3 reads CASSFRQGNEKLFF. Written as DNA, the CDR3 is TGTGCCAGCAGCTTCCGACAGGGGAATGAAAAACTGTTTTTT. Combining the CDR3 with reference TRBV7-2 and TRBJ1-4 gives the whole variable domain GAGVSQSPSNKVTEKGKDVELRCDPISGHTALYWYRQSLGQGLEFLIYFQGNSAPDKSGLPSDRFSAERTGGSVSTLTIQRTQQEDSAVYLCASSFRQGNEKLFFGSGTQLSVL.

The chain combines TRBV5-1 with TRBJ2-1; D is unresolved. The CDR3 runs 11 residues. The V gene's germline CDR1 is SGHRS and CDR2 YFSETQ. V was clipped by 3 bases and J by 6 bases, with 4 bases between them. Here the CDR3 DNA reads TGCGCCAGCAGCTCGACCAATGAGCAGTTCTTC. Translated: CASSSTNEQFF.

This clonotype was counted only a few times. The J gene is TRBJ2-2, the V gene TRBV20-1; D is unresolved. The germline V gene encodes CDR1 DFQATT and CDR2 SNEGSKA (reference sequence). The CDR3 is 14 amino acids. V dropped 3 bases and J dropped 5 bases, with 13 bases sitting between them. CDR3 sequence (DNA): TGCAGTGCTAGCAACTTACTGGGGACCGGGGAGCTGTTTTTT. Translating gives CSASNLLGTGELFF.

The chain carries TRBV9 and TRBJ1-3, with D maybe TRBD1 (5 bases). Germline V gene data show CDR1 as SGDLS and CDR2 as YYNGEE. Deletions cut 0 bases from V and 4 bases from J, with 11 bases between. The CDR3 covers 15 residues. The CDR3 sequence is CASSVEGARGNTIYF. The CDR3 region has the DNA TGTGCCAGCAGCGTAGAAGGGGCGCGGGGAAACACCATATATTTT.